This passage covers 20 T cell receptor beta chains from one sample sequenced in a study of blood T cell repertoires in COVID-19. Sequencing was performed with immunoSEQ multiplex PCR; in TCRdb, only in-frame clones are kept and a portion is missing. The profile shows 150,000 to 180,000 clones, about 80% of them singletons. The sequencing input was peripheral blood. These receptors were obtained from a woman aged 55-75 years with acute or convalescent COVID-19.

V and J are TRBV6-5 and TRBJ1-2; D might be TRBD1 (6 bases). Germline CDR1 reads MNHEY; CDR2 reads SVGAGI. V was clipped by 1 base and J by 8 bases, with 14 bases between them. CDR3 length: 14 amino acids. The CDR3 sequence is CASSYLSGAGGYTF. The CDR3 nucleotides read TGTGCCAGCAGTTACTTATCAGGGGCAGGGGGCTACACCTTC.

The V and J genes are TRBV28 and TRBJ1-2; D call uncertain. The germline V gene encodes CDR1 MDHEN and CDR2 SYDVKM. The V end was cut by 6 bases, the J end by 3 bases, with 17 bases between. The CDR3 sequence is 15 residues long. CDR3 in DNA: TGTGCCAGCAGCTCCTGGACTGGAAGAGACTATGGCTACACCTTC. It encodes CASSSWTGRDYGYTF.

The J gene is TRBJ1-2, the V gene TRBV6-5, with D uncertain. Trimming left V 11 bases short and J 0 bases short, with 13 bases between. Germline V gene lookup returns CDR1 MNHEY and CDR2 SVGAGI. The CDR3 runs to 13 residues. The CDR3 protein is CASTTGANYGYTF. CDR3 DNA sequence: TGTGCCTCTACGACTGGAGCTAACTATGGCTACACCTTC.

The V call is TRBV11-2, the J call TRBJ1-4; possible D gene TRBD1, 5 bases. Trimming pared 0 bases from V and 10 bases from J, leaving 9 bases between. The CDR3 length is 13 residues. Germline V lookup: CDR1 SGHAT, CDR2 FQNNGV. CDR3 region: CASSLEVGGKLFF. CDR3 DNA: TGTGCCAGCAGCTTAGAGGTGGGGGGAAAACTGTTTTTT.

Remarks on this clone: The same CDR3 is also encoded by other DNA sequences in this sample. This rearrangement joins TRBV5-1 to TRBJ1-5; 11 nucleotides line up with TRBD1. This CDR3 contains 15 residues. V lost 7 bases to trimming and J lost 5 bases; unmatched junction nucleotides: 8. Germline CDR1 reads SGHRS; CDR2 reads YFSETQ. CDR3 residues: CASSWTGGKDQPQHF. The CDR3 nucleotides are TGCGCCAGCTCCTGGACAGGGGGCAAAGATCAGCCCCAGCATTTT.

The V gene is TRBV12-3 or TRBV12-4, the J gene TRBJ1-2; D not certain. CDR3 length: 13 amino acids. Trimming left V 5 bases short and J 7 bases short, with 14 bases between. The CDR3 nucleotides read TGTGCCAGCAGTCCTCGGCGGGGTTTTGGCTACACCTTC. Protein: CASSPRRGFGYTF.

The chain joins TRBV4-1 to TRBJ2-2, with 9 nucleotides matching TRBD2. V lost 1 base, J lost 2 bases, and 2 bases stayed unmatched. Per germline, CDR1 MGHRA and CDR2 YSYEKL. CDR3 size: 16 residues. The DNA for the CDR3 is TGCGCCAGCAGCCAAGGACTAGCGGTCAACACCGGGGAGCTGTTTTTT. Translation gives CASSQGLAVNTGELFF.

This clone was observed a handful of times. The chain combines TRBV9 with TRBJ1-2, with TRBD1 identical over 7 bases. The CDR3 has 14 residues. Trimming cost V 3 bases and J 4 bases; bases outside gene matches: 6. Germline V gives CDR1 SGDLS, CDR2 YYNGEE. CDR3 protein: CASSDDRESYGYTF. Here the CDR3 DNA reads TGTGCCAGCAGCGACGACAGGGAAAGCTATGGCTACACCTTC.

The V call is TRBV4-1, the J call TRBJ2-5; no clear D. Germline V gene sequence: CDR1 MGHRA, CDR2 YSYEKL. Trimming removed 0 bases from V and 0 bases from J, with 8 bases in between. The CDR3 covers 15 residues. DNA for the CDR3: TGCGCCAGCAGCCAAGACCCCGGGTACCAAGAGACCCAGTACTTC. This gives the protein CASSQDPGYQETQYF.

This chain connects TRBV2 to TRBJ1-5; TRBD1 is a possible D gene (5 bases). Trimming left V 2 bases short and J 7 bases short, with 12 bases between. The CDR3 is 14 residues long. CDR1 is SNHLY, CDR2 FYNNEI, per germline. This chain's CDR3 is CASSERWGGQPQHF. The DNA of the CDR3 is TGTGCCAGCAGTGAAAGGTGGGGGGGGCAGCCCCAGCATTTT.

This chain links TRBV11-3 with TRBJ2-2; D is possibly TRBD2 (6 bases). Germline CDR1 is SGHNT and CDR2 is YENEEA. V was shortened by 0 bases and J by 7 bases, with 6 bases between the two germline ends. There are 13 residues in the CDR3. This CDR3 is CASSLEGGGELFF. CDR3 bases: TGTGCCAGCAGCTTAGAGGGAGGCGGGGAGCTGTTTTTT.

The DNA for the CDR3 is TGTGCCAGCAGCGTGCGGCCTACCCAAGAGACCCAGTACTTC. Translation gives CASSVRPTQETQYF. The chain combines TRBV9 with TRBJ2-5; D gene ambiguous. The germline V gene encodes CDR1 SGDLS and CDR2 YYNGEE. V was cut by 2 bases and J by 1 base, with 9 bases left in between. The CDR3 is 14 residues long.

The chain joins TRBV7-9 to TRBJ2-1; 9 bases are a match to TRBD2. This CDR3 spans 15 amino acids. Germline V gene sequence: CDR1 SEHNR, CDR2 FQNEAQ (reference sequence). Germline trimming cut 5 bases from V and 7 bases from J; bases unmatched to any gene: 9. For the CDR3, the DNA is TGTGCCAGCAGCGCTAGCGGGGCCCCACTGAATGAGCAGTTCTTC. Residues: CASSASGAPLNEQFF.

The chain couples TRBV28 to TRBJ2-3, with a weak D call TRBD1 (6 bases). CDR3 length equals 14 residues. The germline CDR1 and CDR2 sequences are MDHEN and SYDVKM. Trimming took 6 bases from V and 6 from J, leaving 16 bases between them. Here the CDR3 DNA reads TGTGCCAGCAGACTGAGGACAGCACTGGATACGCAGTATTTT. It encodes CASRLRTALDTQYF.

The rearrangement links TRBV11-1 to TRBJ1-1, with D possibly being TRBD1 (5 bases). With 4 bases removed from V and 9 bases from J, the gap between germline ends came to 15 bases. CDR1 is SGHAT, CDR2 FQDESV, per germline (reference sequence). The CDR3 runs 13 residues. The CDR3 bases are TGTGCCAGCAGCTCTATAGGAGGGACTAAAGCTTTCTTT. Protein: CASSSIGGTKAFF.

The CDR3 protein is CASRSDRGPSYGYTF. The CDR3 DNA reads as TGTGCCAGCAGGTCGGACAGGGGGCCCAGCTATGGCTACACCTTC. The chain has TRBV2 and TRBJ1-2; 11 bases line up with TRBD1. Unmatched junction bases numbered 7, after V lost 6 bases and J lost 4 bases. The CDR3 is made up of 15 amino acids. Germline V gene data show CDR1 as SNHLY and CDR2 as FYNNEI.

The chain employs TRBV3-1 (or the pseudogene TRBV3-2) and TRBJ2-5, with D maybe TRBD1 (7 bases). The length of the CDR3 is 15 residues. V dropped 2 bases and J dropped 4 bases, with 14 bases sitting between them. CDR1 and CDR2 from the germline V gene are LGHDT and YNNKEL (reference sequence). CDR3 loop: CASSQNWQGGETQYF. CDR3 coding DNA: TGTGCCAGCAGCCAAAATTGGCAGGGGGGAGAGACCCAGTACTTC.

This clone is a singleton in its sample. The chain's CDR3 is CASFGVMGEQYF. In DNA, the CDR3 is TGTGCCAGCTTTGGAGTTATGGGCGAGCAGTACTTC. The chain carries TRBV6-5 and TRBJ2-7; D unresolved. V was trimmed by 8 bases and J by 6 bases, leaving 14 bases between them. The CDR3 runs 12 residues. Germline V gene data show CDR1 as MNHEY and CDR2 as SVGAGI.

The chain has TRBV4-1 and TRBJ2-5, with TRBD1 matching 9 bases. There are 16 residues in the CDR3. With 0 bases clipped from V and 4 bases from J, the junction kept 6 bases outside the gene matches. Germline lookup yields CDR1 MGHRA and CDR2 YSYEKL. The CDR3 coding sequence is TGCGCCAGCAGCCAAGAGGGGACAGGGCTGAGAGAGACCCAGTACTTC. Translation: CASSQEGTGLRETQYF.

V is TRBV18 and J is TRBJ1-4; D ambiguous. This CDR3 is 15 amino acids long. From germline, CDR1 is KGHSH and CDR2 LQKENI. The V end was cut by 2 bases, the J end by 5 bases, with 12 bases between. CDR3 in DNA: TGTGCCAGCTCACCAGCGGCCCTTGGGAATGAAAAACTGTTTTTT. This codes for CASSPAALGNEKLFF.